These T cell receptor beta chains were read from a single sample in a study of blood T cell repertoires in COVID-19. Here immunoSEQ multiplex PCR was the method, and the copy in TCRdb shows in-frame clones only, minus some. The sample holds 300,000 to 400,000 clones, approximately 88% seen once. Sequencing was performed on PBMCs or T cells enriched from blood (not recorded which). The receptors shown here come from a woman aged 25 to 45 with acute COVID-19. The CDR3 runs from the conserved cysteine through the conserved F or W. D genes are given only for firm matches. The listing skips clone size in some rows; elsewhere it reads once, few, many or a size class.

D	J	V	size	DNA	CDR3
TRBD1	TRBJ1-1	TRBV5-5	-	TGTGCCAGCAGCTTACCGGGACAGGGGACTGAAGCTTTCTTT	CASSLPGQGTEAFF
TRBD2	TRBJ2-1	TRBV7-3	-	TGTGCCAGCAGCTTAAGAGGTATCGGGGGAGGGGCCTACAATGAGCAGTTCTTC	CASSLRGIGGGAYNEQFF
TRBD2	TRBJ2-3	TRBV15	-	TGTGCCACCAGCAGAAAACTAGCGGGGGTGGTAGATACGCAGTATTTT	CATSRKLAGVVDTQYF
-	TRBJ2-4	TRBV29-1	-	TGCAGCGTTGAAGATCATGCGGGGGCGAACATTCAGTACTTC	CSVEDHAGANIQYF
-	TRBJ1-5	TRBV7-8	-	TGTGCCAGCAGCTTAGCCGGGGGGCACTCATACAATCAGCCCCAGCATTTT	CASSLAGGHSYNQPQHF
TRBD1	TRBJ2-7	TRBV15	-	TGTGCCACCAGCAGAGCGGGACAGCGCTACGAGCAGTACTTC	CATSRAGQRYEQYF
TRBD2	TRBJ2-2	TRBV9	-	TGTGCCAGCAGCGTATTCAAAGGGAGGGCGACACAAAACACCGGGGAGCTGTTTTTT	CASSVFKGRATQNTGELFF
-	TRBJ1-5	TRBV18	-	TGTGCCAGCTCACCAGTCAGGGGAGACAATCAGCCCCAGCATTTT	CASSPVRGDNQPQHF
-	TRBJ2-7	TRBV30	-	TGTGCCTGGAGTGTATTTGGAGGTGCCAGCCCCTACGAGCAGTACTTC	CAWSVFGGASPYEQYF
-	TRBJ1-5	TRBV23-1	-	TGCGCCAGCAGTCAATCCAGAAGTTATAGCAATCAGCCCCAGCTTTTT	CASSQSRSYSNQPQLF
TRBD1	TRBJ2-7	TRBV5-1	-	TGCGCCACCGCTAGGGCAGGGGGCTACGAGCAGTACTTC	CATARAGGYEQYF
-	TRBJ1-1	TRBV2	once	TGTGCCAACCGAGGAGGGACTGAAGCTTTCTTT	CANRGGTEAFF
TRBD2	TRBJ2-2	TRBV9	once	TGTGCCAGCAGACCCTCCGCTAGCGGGGGGATAAACGGGGAGCTGTTTTTT	CASRPSASGGINGELFF
TRBD1	TRBJ1-2	TRBV5-1	-	TGCGCCAGCAGCTTGGGGTCAGGGGGCAACGGCTACACCTTC	CASSLGSGGNGYTF
-	TRBJ1-5	TRBV6-5	-	TGTGCCAGCATCCCTACAGGGAAGGGCAATCAGCCCCAGCATTTT	CASIPTGKGNQPQHF
-	TRBJ2-6	TRBV9	-	TGTGCCAGCAGCCCCGGCACGGGATCTGGGGCCAACGTCCTGACTTTC	CASSPGTGSGANVLTF
TRBD2	TRBJ2-2	TRBV24-1	-	TGTGCCACCAGTGACCCGAGATTAGGACTAGCGCGAGGAACCGGGGAGCTGTTTTTT	CATSDPRLGLARGTGELFF
-	TRBJ2-2	TRBV3-1/TRBV3-2	-	TGTGCCAGCAGCCAGCCTCCTATAGGGGGGAACACCGGGGAGCTGTTTTTT	CASSQPPIGGNTGELFF
TRBD1	TRBJ2-7	TRBV5-5	-	TGTGCCAGCAGCTTGGAGGTGGGGACAGGGTTCCCCGAGCAGTACTTC	CASSLEVGTGFPEQYF
-	TRBJ1-1	TRBV2	-	TGTGCCAGCAGACAGGACCAGAACACTGAAGCTTTCTTT	CASRQDQNTEAFF
-	TRBJ1-5	TRBV2	-	TGTGCCAGCAGTGTGCGGGGGAATCAGCCCCAGCATTTT	CASSVRGNQPQHF
-	TRBJ1-2	TRBV12-3/TRBV12-4	-	TGTGCCAGCAGTTACCGGGGGGCTGGCTACACCTTC	CASSYRGAGYTF
-	TRBJ2-1	TRBV7-9	-	TGTGCCAGCAGCATAACCGGACAGTACAATGAGCAGTTCTTC	CASSITGQYNEQFF
TRBD1	TRBJ1-1	TRBV7-2	-	TGTGCCAGCAGCTTAGGGACAGGGCGGCGCACTGAAGCTTTCTTT	CASSLGTGRRTEAFF
-	TRBJ2-6	TRBV5-1	-	TGCGCCAGCAGCTTTTCGGGGGCCAACGTCCTGACTTTC	CASSFSGANVLTF
-	TRBJ1-5	TRBV11-2	-	TGTGCCAGCAGCTCAACTTCAGGGGCTGGTCAGCCCCAGCATTTT	CASSSTSGAGQPQHF
TRBD1	TRBJ1-5	TRBV2	-	TGTGCCAGCAGTGAAGGGGACAGGGGCAGCCAGCCCCAGCATTTT	CASSEGDRGSQPQHF
TRBD2	TRBJ2-1	TRBV4-1	-	TGCGCCAGCAGCCAAGACTCGGGGGGACGCAATGAGCAGTTCTTC	CASSQDSGGRNEQFF
-	TRBJ2-1	TRBV4-1	-	TGCGCCAGCAGCCAAGTCCCCAGCTCCTACAATGAGCAGTTCTTC	CASSQVPSSYNEQFF
-	TRBJ2-7	TRBV11-2	once	TGTGCCAGCACCATGGGGGGTATAGCCTACGAGCAGTACTTC	CASTMGGIAYEQYF
-	TRBJ1-4	TRBV7-9	-	TGTGCCAGCAGCTTAAGTCAGGGAGGTGAAAAACTGTTTTTT	CASSLSQGGEKLFF
TRBD2	TRBJ2-7	TRBV28	-	TGTGCCAGCAGTTTACTCGGACTAGCGGGGCTTTCCTACGAGCAGTACTTC	CASSLLGLAGLSYEQYF
TRBD2	TRBJ2-3	TRBV5-6	-	TGTGCCAGCAGCACCGGACTAGCGGGGAAAGATACGCAGTATTTT	CASSTGLAGKDTQYF
-	TRBJ2-1	TRBV11-1	-	TGTGCCAGCAGCACACGACAGGCCAATGAGCAGTTCTTC	CASSTRQANEQFF
-	TRBJ1-1	TRBV30	-	TGTGCCTGGAGCTACAGAGCGAACACTGAAGCTTTCTTT	CAWSYRANTEAFF
TRBD1	TRBJ1-5	TRBV4-1	few	TGCGCCAGCAGCCCCCGGGACAGTAGCAATCAGCCCCAGCATTTT	CASSPRDSSNQPQHF
-	TRBJ2-5	TRBV20-1	few	TGCAGTGCTAGTCAAGGGGGCCAAGAGACCCAGTACTTC	CSASQGGQETQYF
-	TRBJ1-5	TRBV12-2	-	TGTGCAAGTCGCTTAGAGGTGGGTACAGACAATCAGCCCCAGCATTTT	CASRLEVGTDNQPQHF
TRBD2	TRBJ2-5	TRBV2	-	TGTGCCATTGTCGCGGGGGGACCTTTTCAAGAGACCCAGTACTTC	CAIVAGGPFQETQYF
-	TRBJ1-2	TRBV11-1	-	TGTGCCAGCAGCTTAGTCAACAATTATGGCTACACCTTC	CASSLVNNYGYTF
-	TRBJ1-1	TRBV4-3	-	TGCGCCAGCAGCCAAGATCAACGGGGCACTGAAGCTTTCTTT	CASSQDQRGTEAFF
-	TRBJ1-3	TRBV11-2	-	TGTGCCAGCAGCACCCTACTTCGTGGAAACACCATATATTTT	CASSTLLRGNTIYF
-	TRBJ2-2	TRBV3-1/TRBV3-2	-	TGTGCCAACAGCCTTGGACTGGGCACCGGGGAGCTGTTTTTT	CANSLGLGTGELFF
-	TRBJ2-2	TRBV27	-	TGTGCCAGCAGTTCTACCACCGGGGAGCTGTTTTTT	CASSSTTGELFF
-	TRBJ1-5	TRBV10-1	-	TGCGCCAGCAGTAGAGATGGTTTACAGCCCCAGCATTTT	CASSRDGLQPQHF
TRBD1	TRBJ1-1	TRBV7-8	-	TGTGCCAGCAGCTTCTCGACAGGGACTTTAACTGAAGCTTTCTTT	CASSFSTGTLTEAFF
-	TRBJ2-1	TRBV10-2	-	TGCGCCAGCATGCACCAGGGGCAGTTCTTC	CASMHQGQFF